This T cell receptor (beta chain) was profiled in a study of blood T cell repertoires in COVID-19. Study-level information: Sample material is recorded as cDNA or gDNA derived from T cells, B-cell-depleted T cells, or PBMCs.

Authors' methods: Estimates of nucleated cell counts were drawn from the amplification of reference gene primers. Measured with immunoSEQ multiplex PCR; TCRdb has only the in-frame clones, and not every one. The V and J calls and clone size were taken over from that table, and D and trimming were inferred from the DNA. The data contain around 180,000 clones, 74% of them singletons. Trimming stripped 5 bases from V and 3 bases from J, with 15 bases between. The CDR3 has 14 residues. Germline loops: CDR1 SGHNT, CDR2 YYREEE (reference sequence). The sequenced sample was peripheral blood. The receptor was isolated from an elderly woman with acute or convalescent COVID-19. This rearrangement joins TRBV5-4 to TRBJ2-7; D possibly corresponds to TRBD1 (6 bases). The CDR3 DNA reads as TGTGCCAGCAGTTTGACAGGTTACAGCTACGAGCAGTACTTC. This translates into CASSLTGYSYEQYF.